This T cell receptor beta chain was recovered during a study of OX40 agonist ivuxolimab in advanced cancers. Study-level background: The patients got ivuxolimab, which is an agonistic anti-OX40 (CD134) antibody.

Libraries were prepared by immunoSEQ multiplex PCR; TCRdb keeps only in-frame clonotypes and omits some of them. The sample holds roughly 66,000 clones, nearly 90% seen once. Germline V CDR1 and CDR2: MNHNS, SASEGT. CDR3 length equals 12 residues. V was pared by 7 bases and J by 4 bases, with 10 bases between. In its sample, this clone was seen once. Baseline was the first blood sampling point, followed by cycle 4 day 1 and cycle 7 day 1. The specimen was CD4+ or CD8+ T cells sorted from blood, collected in a trial of the OX40 agonist ivuxolimab. The receptor was derived from an adult with an advanced solid tumor such as melanoma, head and neck, liver or kidney cancer. J is TRBJ1-1 and V is TRBV6-1; D gene ambiguous. The CDR3 spells CASKGPSTEAFF. The DNA for the CDR3 is TGTGCCAGCAAGGGTCCTTCCACTGAAGCTTTCTTT.